This T cell receptor beta chain is from a study of human T cells and chemical hapten exposure. Study-level information: Throughout the roughly 25-week study, diphenylcyclopropenone was applied weekly to the patients' scalps. Whole-study findings and limits: Sensitization with DPC brought no change to TCRs above 1 in 1000 in frequency.

This clonotype was counted ten times or more. The target antigen is unknown. Per the original data handling: TCR counts had a median of approximately 96,000 per sample and spanned roughly 20,000 to 750,000. TCRdb re-derived calls from the RACE reads in MiXCR, one entry per CDR3 protein. The V and J calls, along with clone size, are taken from TCRdb and not from the paper's own processing. Of about 260,000 distinct CDR3 sequences in the sample, 7% to 10% were seen once. There are 14 residues in the CDR3. Trimming took 9 bases from V and 4 from J; bases not matched to a gene: 5. Germline V lookup: CDR1 LNHNV, CDR2 YYDKDF (reference sequence). Time point reported: pre-sensitization, week 0. Documented treatment: therapeutic diphenylcyclopropenone sensitization with weekly scalp DPC.

This TCR derives from a woman aged 40 to 50 with alopecia areata. Some clones in this sample may be carry-over from other donors' samples. V usage is TRBV15 and J usage is TRBJ2-1, with 11 bases lining up with TRBD2. The starting material was whole blood, obtained in connection with sensitization to the hapten diphenylcyclopropenone (DPC). The CDR3 coding sequence is TGTGCCACAGGGGCTAGCGGGAGGTACAATGAGCAGTTCTTC. Protein sequence: CATGASGRYNEQFF.